Sequencing of this T cell receptor beta chain was carried out in a study of cytotoxic CD8 clonotypes in ibrutinib-treated CLL. Turning to this clone: What it recognizes is unknown.

Findings and caveats of the study: A difference in sampling times existed between sustained-remission and progressing patients.

The CDR3 is made up of 16 amino acids. The V gene's germline CDR1 is KGHSH and CDR2 LQKENI. The ends were cut back, 2 bases at V and 3 bases at J, with 14 bases in the middle. Profiled with immunoSEQ multiplex PCR; TCRdb holds only in-frame clones, not every one. The sample includes some 310,000 clones, just under 80% of them seen just once. The clonotype was recovered from a human donor with chronic lymphocytic leukemia. This chain uses TRBV18 with TRBJ1-3; weak D call: TRBD1 (6 bases). The source was PBMCs, collected before ibrutinib treatment. In DNA form, the CDR3 reads TGTGCCAGCTCACCAACAACACAGGGCGTTGGAAACACCATATATTTT. It specifies CASSPTTQGVGNTIYF.